Listed below are T cell receptor beta chains from one sample, sequenced in a study of blood T cell repertoires in COVID-19. Using immunoSEQ multiplex PCR, the repertoire was profiled, and TCRdb retains in-frame clones only, with some absent. The data contain 300,000 to 450,000 clones, 88% of them singletons. The sample consisted of PBMCs or T cells enriched from blood (not recorded which). These receptors were obtained from a woman aged 18 to 35 who had recovered from COVID-19. Both conserved end residues are part of each CDR3. The D gene is left open where the match is weak. Only some rows state a clone size, as once, few, many or a class for expanded clones.

v_call	j_call	d_call	clone_size	cdr3_nt	cdr3_aa
TRBV2	TRBJ2-7	NA	once	TGTGCCAGCAGTGAGCAGAATCCCTCCTACGAGCAGTACTTC	CASSEQNPSYEQYF
TRBV7-6	TRBJ1-6	TRBD1	once	TGTGCCAGCAGCTTGGAGACAGGGTTAAATTCACCCCTCCACTTT	CASSLETGLNSPLHF
TRBV27	TRBJ1-2	NA	NA	TGTGCCAGGCGCCCCAACTATGGCTACACCTTC	CARRPNYGYTF
TRBV10-1	TRBJ1-1	TRBD1	NA	TGCGCCAGCAGTCCCGGGACAGCGAACACTGAAGCTTTCTTT	CASSPGTANTEAFF
TRBV27	TRBJ1-2	NA	few	TGTGCCAGCAGTTTATCGGGAATCGGGGGATATGGCTACACCTTC	CASSLSGIGGYGYTF
TRBV9	TRBJ2-1	NA	once	TGTGCCAGCAGCGTAGCTACGCGCGGTGGGGAGCAGTTCTTC	CASSVATRGGEQFF
TRBV21-1	TRBJ1-3	NA	NA	TGTGCCAGCAGCAAAAGAGGCGGAGAGGGGGACGTCTACTCTGGAAACACCATATATTTT	CASSKRGGEGDVYSGNTIYF
TRBV5-6	TRBJ2-1	TRBD1	NA	TGTGCCAGCAGCAGGCAGGACAGGTCCTACAATGAGCAGTTCTTC	CASSRQDRSYNEQFF
TRBV7-9	TRBJ2-2	TRBD2	NA	TGTGCCAGCAACCCGGGGGGGAACACCGGGGAGCTGTTTTTT	CASNPGGNTGELFF
TRBV5-1	TRBJ2-3	NA	NA	TGCGCCAGCAGCTTGGAAGCGTTCTCAGATACGCAGTATTTT	CASSLEAFSDTQYF
TRBV2	TRBJ1-5	NA	NA	TGTGCCAGCACCCGGGAAGCAGTTGGTCAGCCCCAGCATTTT	CASTREAVGQPQHF
TRBV6-4	TRBJ2-5	NA	NA	TGTGCCAGCAGTGATATGCAGGGAGAGACCCAGTACTTC	CASSDMQGETQYF
TRBV28	TRBJ1-2	NA	NA	TGTGCCAGCAGTCCCAACAGGGATATCGACTATGGCTACACCTTC	CASSPNRDIDYGYTF
TRBV5-1	TRBJ1-6	TRBD1	NA	TGCGCCAGCAGCTGGACAGGAAATAATTCACCCCTCCACTTT	CASSWTGNNSPLHF
TRBV13	TRBJ2-1	TRBD1	NA	TGTGCCAGCAGCCCCGGACAGGGGAGGGATGAGCAGTTCTTC	CASSPGQGRDEQFF
TRBV4-1	TRBJ1-5	TRBD1	NA	TGCGCCAGCAGTCATCAGACAGGGATTGATCAGCCCCAGCATTTT	CASSHQTGIDQPQHF